The subject of this entry is one T cell receptor (beta chain). What it recognizes is unknown. The CDR3 runs to 16 residues. CDR1 is MGHDK, CDR2 SYGVNS, per germline. V lost 3 bases, J lost 5 bases, and 19 bases lay in between. This entry is derived from a study of OX40 agonist ivuxolimab in advanced cancers. Study information: Three patients had partial responses: one hepatocellular carcinoma, two cutaneous melanoma.

The method was immunoSEQ multiplex PCR; TCRdb's version includes in-frame clones alone and lacks a portion of them. Here the sample spans about 75,000 clones, about 85% being singletons. Enrollment shut out patients with autoimmune disease history or systemic immunosuppression. Sampled blood was obtained at baseline, cycle 4 day 1, and cycle 7 day 1. Findings of the study overall: Blood T cells, both CD4+ and CD8+, expanded clonally by week 6 at 0.1 to 3.0 mg/kg.

The rearrangement uses TRBV25-1 and TRBJ2-5; the D gene could be TRBD1 or TRBD2 (6 bases each). Sequenced here: CD4+ or CD8+ T cells sorted from blood, sampled in a trial of the OX40 agonist ivuxolimab. The TCR was taken from an adult with an advanced solid tumor such as melanoma, head and neck, liver or kidney cancer. The CDR3 region has the DNA TGTGCCAGCAGTGATCTGGGGGGCCCTCTGGGGGAGACCCAGTACTTC. Amino acids: CASSDLGGPLGETQYF.